This TCR beta chain was found in a study of shared clonotypes between healthy human individuals. CDR1 is SGHNT, CDR2 YYREEE, per germline (reference sequence). V lost 0 bases and J 2 bases, leaving 7 bases between the germline ends. The CDR3 runs to 14 residues. Method: immunoSEQ multiplex PCR; TCRdb's copy keeps in-frame clones and lacks some. This table has 950,000 to 1,100,000 clones, approximately 76% appearing once. To note about this clone: Different DNA sequences within this sample yield the same CDR3.

The sample taken for sequencing was memory CD4+ T cells sorted from blood. Subset meaning: CD45RA-negative fraction. The J gene is TRBJ2-3, the V gene TRBV5-4; D is unresolved. The source is a man aged 18 to 29 in good health. CDR3 sequence (DNA): TGTGCCAGCAGCTTGGTCGGGTCCACAGATACGCAGTATTTT. Translated: CASSLVGSTDTQYF. Drawing the rest from reference TRBV5-4 and TRBJ2-3, the complete variable domain is ETGVTQSPTHLIKTRGQQVTLRCSSQSGHNTVSWYQQALGQGPQFIFQYYREEENGRGNFPPRFSGLQFPNYSSELNVNALELDDSALYLCASSLVGSTDTQYFGPGTRLTVL.